These 2 T cell receptor beta chains were all obtained from the same sample, sequenced in a study of cytomegalovirus exposure and HLA in healthy donors. PCR amplification relied on 60 Vbeta primers (plus 13 Jbeta primers). Profiled with immunoSEQ multiplex PCR; TCRdb holds only in-frame clones, not every one. Here the sample table reports about 40,000 clones. The sample taken for sequencing was PBMCs. The receptors stem from a human donor in good health.

CDR3 nucleotide sequence: TGTGCCAGCAGCGGGACAAATACCCTCAATGGGGAGCAGTACTTC. It encodes CASSGTNTLNGEQYF. The rearrangement links TRBV28 to TRBJ2-7; the D gene is possibly TRBD1 (6 bases). Trimming cost V 6 bases and J 7 bases, with 22 bases left between them. Per germline, CDR1 MDHEN and CDR2 SYDVKM. The CDR3 loop spans 15 amino acids.

The chain couples TRBV5-4 to TRBJ2-7; 7 nucleotides match TRBD2. CDR1 is SGHNT and CDR2 is YYREEE in the germline V gene (reference sequence). Trimming removed 5 bases from V and 3 bases from J; junction bases left unmatched: 5. CDR3 length: 13 amino acids. CDR3 loop: CASRGRTSYEQYF. The CDR3 nucleotides are TGTGCCAGCAGGGGCCGGACTAGCTACGAGCAGTACTTC.